This TCR beta chain was identified in a study of vaccination effects on CD4 cells after COVID-19. The CDR3 runs to 17 residues. The V segment lost 6 bases and the J segment 2 bases; nucleotides outside the gene matches: 11. Germline values: CDR1 LNHDA, CDR2 SQIVND (reference sequence). When around nine days of culture had elapsed, CD4+ T cells were isolated. As their vaccination, participants received two doses of either BNT162b2 or mRNA-1273. Assay: immunoSEQ multiplex PCR; the TCRdb copy retains only in-frame clones and omits some. The top ten hold more than 7.5% of the sample, which has roughly 40,000 clones, approximately 70% seen once. For this clone: Its target is unknown.

The receptor comes from a human donor who received a COVID-19 vaccine. The chain recombines TRBV19 with TRBJ2-5; 11 bases are a match to TRBD2. The starting material was CD4+ T cells from PBMCs cultured without peptide, obtained after COVID-19 vaccination. CDR3 residues: CASSPWGLAVNQETQYF. The CDR3 DNA follows: TGTGCCAGTAGCCCCTGGGGACTAGCGGTGAATCAAGAGACCCAGTACTTC.